This paragraph reports one T cell receptor beta chain. In the PCR, 60 Vbeta and 13 Jbeta primers were used. Here immunoSEQ multiplex PCR was the method, and the copy in TCRdb shows in-frame clones only, minus some. The sample has approximately 160,000 clones, roughly 84% seen once. The sample is drawn from a study of cytomegalovirus exposure and HLA in healthy donors. The CDR3 length is 14 residues. V was trimmed by 2 bases and J by 6 bases, leaving 13 bases between them. In germline, CDR1 is MDHEN, CDR2 SYDVKM. The chain joins TRBV28 to TRBJ1-2; D not certain. The sample consisted of PBMCs. The sequence derives from a male donor in good health and CMV-seronegative. The CDR3 sequence is CASSLGRRIHGYTF. The CDR3 DNA sequence: TGTGCCAGCAGTTTAGGGAGGAGGATTCATGGCTACACCTTC.